These T cell receptor beta chains were read from a single sample in a study of beta chain features in type 1 diabetes. TCRdb keeps only in-frame clones here, not all; method: immunoSEQ multiplex PCR. The sample has about 660,000 clones, about an eighth seen once. Input material: naive CD4+ T cells from blood. Receptor source: a man aged 18-30 years with type 1 diabetes. Each CDR3 is given with its conserved first and last residue. The D gene is left open where the match is weak. The size entry is marked missing in some rows and otherwise reads once, few, many or a size class.

size	D	V	J	DNA	CDR3
few	TRBD1	TRBV5-1	TRBJ2-7	TGCGCCAGCAGCTTGGCAACTCGACAGGGGACGTACGAGCAGTACTTC	CASSLATRQGTYEQYF
NA	NA	TRBV28	TRBJ1-2	TGTGCCAGCAGTTCTTTCTATGGCTACACCTTC	CASSSFYGYTF
few	NA	TRBV5-6	TRBJ2-6	TGTGCCAGCAGCTCGAGGCAGTACTCTGGGGCCAACGTCCTGACTTTC	CASSSRQYSGANVLTF
once	TRBD1	TRBV9	TRBJ2-7	TGTGCCAGCAGCCTCGGACAGGGCGCATACGAGCAGTACTTC	CASSLGQGAYEQYF
NA	NA	TRBV7-2	TRBJ1-1	TGTGCCAGCAGCCCGCCGGGGGCGCACACTGAAGCTTTCTTT	CASSPPGAHTEAFF
few	TRBD2	TRBV19	TRBJ2-5	TGTGCCAGTACAGCGGGGCCGGGGACCCAGTACTTC	CASTAGPGTQYF
NA	NA	TRBV2	TRBJ2-3	TGTGCGACCCAGCTGGGGGCTGGAGATACGCAGTATTTT	CATQLGAGDTQYF
few	NA	TRBV4-1	TRBJ2-3	TGCGCCAGCAGCCAAGAGAGGCCCGATACGCAGTATTTT	CASSQERPDTQYF
few	NA	TRBV10-2	TRBJ1-1	TGCGCCAGCGGGCCGAACACTGAAGCTTTCTTT	CASGPNTEAFF
few	NA	TRBV10-3	TRBJ2-7	TGTGCCATCAGGAGTGAAGGGTACTCCTACGAGCAGTACTTC	CAIRSEGYSYEQYF
NA	TRBD1	TRBV29-1	TRBJ2-1	TGCAGCGTTGAAACGGGACAGGTACTAAATGAGCAGTTCTTC	CSVETGQVLNEQFF
NA	TRBD1	TRBV7-9	TRBJ2-7	TGTGCCAGCAGCTTTGCAGGGGGCGACGAGCAGTACTTC	CASSFAGGDEQYF
NA	TRBD1	TRBV6-4	TRBJ1-1	TGTGCCAGCAGTGGGACATGGACAGGGAGTGGAGCTTTCTTT	CASSGTWTGSGAFF
few	TRBD2	TRBV7-9	TRBJ2-3	TGTGCCAGCAGCTTATCGACTAGCGGAGGGGATACGCAGTATTTT	CASSLSTSGGDTQYF
few	TRBD1	TRBV28	TRBJ1-5	TGTGCCAGCAGTCTCGGGCCACAGGGGATTCAGCCCCAGCATTTT	CASSLGPQGIQPQHF
many	NA	TRBV10-3	TRBJ2-6	TGTGCCATCAACCCCGGGACGGCGAGCTCTGGGGCCAACGTCCTGACTTTC	CAINPGTASSGANVLTF
few	NA	TRBV18	TRBJ2-5	TGTGCCAGCTCACCTCAGAACAGGGAAGAGACCCAGTACTTC	CASSPQNREETQYF
NA	NA	TRBV23-1	TRBJ1-2	TGCGCCAGCAGTCAATCACCCACCGACGGCGGCTATGGCTACACCTTC	CASSQSPTDGGYGYTF
few	NA	TRBV20-1	TRBJ1-2	TGCAGTGTGGACACGGACTATGGCTACACCTTC	CSVDTDYGYTF
NA	NA	TRBV5-1	TRBJ2-2	TGCGCCAGCAGCTTGCCCGGGGCGGTAAACACCGGGGAGCTGTTTTTT	CASSLPGAVNTGELFF
few	NA	TRBV6-1	TRBJ2-3	TGTGCCAGCCGGGCAGGCGATACGCAGTATTTT	CASRAGDTQYF
NA	TRBD2	TRBV7-2	TRBJ2-1	TGTGCCAGCAGCTTACCTAGCGGGAGCCGCGATGAGCAGTTCTTC	CASSLPSGSRDEQFF
few	TRBD1	TRBV10-3	TRBJ2-3	TGTGCCATCACGCGGGACAGGGGATTAGATACGCAGTATTTT	CAITRDRGLDTQYF
NA	NA	TRBV5-1	TRBJ1-1	TGCGCCACCGCGGAACAGTCGAGCACTGAAGCTTTCTTT	CATAEQSSTEAFF
NA	NA	TRBV28	TRBJ2-1	TGTGCCAGCAGTCGGGGTTACAATGAGCAGTTCTTC	CASSRGYNEQFF
NA	TRBD1	TRBV9	TRBJ1-6	TGTGCCAGCAGCGCAGCCGGGACAGGGGTCTCACCCCTCCACTTT	CASSAAGTGVSPLHF
few	TRBD1	TRBV5-4	TRBJ1-5	TGTGCCAGCAGCGTAGACAGGGGGCTCAGTCAGCCCCAGCATTTT	CASSVDRGLSQPQHF
few	TRBD2	TRBV28	TRBJ2-6	TGTGCCACCCGGGGGGGGCCGTCTGGGGCCAACGTCCTGACTTTC	CATRGGPSGANVLTF
few	NA	TRBV4-1	TRBJ2-2	TGCGCCAGCAGCCTCCCGGGGAGTGGGACCGGGGAGCTGTTTTTT	CASSLPGSGTGELFF
many	NA	TRBV7-9	TRBJ2-1	TGTGCCAGCAGCTCCCTCGACTACAATGAGCAGTTCTTC	CASSSLDYNEQFF
NA	NA	TRBV7-3	TRBJ2-3	TGTGCCAGCAGCTTAGGCGGCTCAGATACGCAGTATTTT	CASSLGGSDTQYF
NA	TRBD2	TRBV5-4	TRBJ2-3	TGTGCCAGCAGCTTGTCTGGGACTAGCGGCCGCACAAATACGCAGTATTTT	CASSLSGTSGRTNTQYF
NA	NA	TRBV18	TRBJ2-2	TGTGCCAGCTCACCGGGCGCGAACACCGGGGAGCTGTTTTTT	CASSPGANTGELFF
NA	NA	TRBV5-1	TRBJ2-3	TGCGCCAGCAGCCCCCGGGACAAAAGCACAGATACGCAGTATTTT	CASSPRDKSTDTQYF
NA	NA	TRBV18	TRBJ2-4	TGTGCCAGCTCACCCCGCACGAGGGGGGAAAACATTCAGTACTTC	CASSPRTRGENIQYF
NA	TRBD1	TRBV19	TRBJ1-1	TGTGCCAGTAGTTCCGGGACAGCCTCCGGGACTGAAGCTTTCTTT	CASSSGTASGTEAFF
NA	NA	TRBV5-1	TRBJ2-5	TGCGCCAGCAGCCCCGCGCCGGGTGAAGAGACCCAGTACTTC	CASSPAPGEETQYF
few	NA	TRBV7-6	TRBJ2-2	TGTGCCAGCAGCTTTTCAGGGGGGCCGGACACCGGGGAGCTGTTTTTT	CASSFSGGPDTGELFF
few	NA	TRBV30	TRBJ1-6	TGTGCCTGGAACACCAATTCACCCCTCCACTTT	CAWNTNSPLHF
NA	TRBD2	TRBV29-1	TRBJ2-1	TGCAGCGGAGGCGCGGGAGGGGCGAATGAGCAGTTCTTC	CSGGAGGANEQFF
NA	TRBD1	TRBV9	TRBJ2-2	TGTGCCAGCAGCGCCGGCGGGACAGGGGTTTTAACCGGGGAGCTGTTTTTT	CASSAGGTGVLTGELFF
NA	NA	TRBV5-1	TRBJ2-3	TGCGCCAGCAGCTTGGAGTTCGCGGATACGCAGTATTTT	CASSLEFADTQYF
NA	NA	TRBV5-1	TRBJ1-2	TGCGCCAGCAGCAAGGGGGGAACTAACTATGGCTACACCTTC	CASSKGGTNYGYTF
few	TRBD1	TRBV7-2	TRBJ2-5	TGTGCCAGCAGCTTAGGGGGACAGGGGGCGCAGTGGCTAGAGACCCAGTACTTC	CASSLGGQGAQWLETQYF
NA	NA	TRBV7-9	TRBJ2-4	TGTGCCAGCACCACTCCAGGAGGTCCGAGCGACATTCAGTACTTC	CASTTPGGPSDIQYF
NA	TRBD2	TRBV9	TRBJ2-3	TGTGCCAGCAGCAGTTTGCGGGGGGCGATCACAGATACGCAGTATTTT	CASSSLRGAITDTQYF
NA	NA	TRBV6-5	TRBJ1-2	TGTGCCAGCAGTCGAACAGGGAGTGGTGGCTACACCTTC	CASSRTGSGGYTF
NA	NA	TRBV5-8	TRBJ1-1	TGTGCCAGCAGCTCCTGGGGGCCTATGAACACTGAAGCTTTCTTT	CASSSWGPMNTEAFF
NA	NA	TRBV18	TRBJ2-2	TGTGCCAGCTCACCGTCTACGGGTGCGAACACCGGGGAGCTGTTTTTT	CASSPSTGANTGELFF
few	NA	TRBV5-5	TRBJ2-2	TGTGCCAGCAGCCTTGCCCTGAACACCGGGGAGCTGTTTTTT	CASSLALNTGELFF
few	TRBD2	TRBV6-5	TRBJ2-7	TGTGCCAGCAGTTATGGCGGGAGTAGTGGGTCCTACGAGCAGTACTTC	CASSYGGSSGSYEQYF
few	TRBD1	TRBV2	TRBJ1-5	TGTGCCAGCAGTGGCGGGACAGATAGCAATCAGCCCCAGCATTTT	CASSGGTDSNQPQHF
NA	NA	TRBV2	TRBJ2-1	TGTGCCAGCAGATTAGGGGCCGGAAATGAGCAGTTCTTC	CASRLGAGNEQFF
NA	TRBD2	TRBV29-1	TRBJ2-2	TGCAGCGTTGATAGCGGGAGTAGGACCGGGGAGCTGTTTTTT	CSVDSGSRTGELFF
NA	TRBD1	TRBV25-1	TRBJ1-2	TGTGCCAGCAGTCCCCGCAGTGGGGCAGGGGGCAGCTATGGCTACACCTTC	CASSPRSGAGGSYGYTF
NA	NA	TRBV11-2	TRBJ2-5	TGTGCCAGCAGCTTAAGCGAGGGGATGGAGACCCAGTACTTC	CASSLSEGMETQYF
few	NA	TRBV7-2	TRBJ2-4	TGTGCCAGCAGCTTTACCGGGGGGCTAGCCAAAAACATTCAGTACTTC	CASSFTGGLAKNIQYF
few	TRBD2	TRBV5-1	TRBJ2-1	TGCGCCAGCAGCTTGAACGGGGAGGGAACCTACAATGAGCAGTTCTTC	CASSLNGEGTYNEQFF